Following are 27 T cell receptor beta chains from one sample sequenced in a study of CXCR3-negative and CXCR3-positive naive CD8 T cells. The authors made the TRB cDNA libraries by 5' RACE using UMI labels. TCRdb reprocessed the 5' RACE reads; each CDR3 protein has one entry and no DNA is given. Recorded for this sample: 100,000 to 150,000 distinct CDR3 sequences. Sequencing was performed on naive CXCR3- CD8+ T cells from blood. This sample's subset: CD45RO-CCR7+CD27+CD95- naive CD8+ T cells lacking CXCR3 (TNR3-). All receptors derive from a human donor in good health. Some clones in this sample may be carry-over from other donors' samples.

The V call is TRBV29-1, the J call TRBJ1-2; TCRdb's D call, TRBD1, is unchecked because there is no DNA. Germline CDR1 is SQVTM and CDR2 is ANQGSEA. The CDR3 totals 11 residues. The CDR3 protein is CSVHTQGGYTF.

V usage is TRBV12-3 or TRBV12-4 and J usage is TRBJ2-7; TCRdb reports TRBD1, a call that lacks DNA to check it against. The CDR3 runs 14 residues. CDR3 in amino acids: CASSPGDILYEQYF.

V gene TRBV28 combines with J gene TRBJ2-5; as DNA is missing, the TRBD1 call by TCRdb cannot be tested. Germline lookup yields CDR1 MDHEN and CDR2 SYDVKM. The CDR3 spans 15 residues. CDR3 region: CASRTVSGSQETQYF. Full variable domain (outside the CDR3, taken from reference TRBV28 and TRBJ2-5): DVKVTQSSRYLVKRTGEKVFLECVQDMDHENMFWYRQDPGLGLRLIYFSYDVKMKEKGDIPEGYSVSREKKERFSLILESASTNQTSMYLCASRTVSGSQETQYFGPGTRLLVL.

The chain links TRBV5-5 to TRBJ2-7. Germline values: CDR1 SGHKS, CDR2 YYEKEE (reference sequence). The CDR3 length is 11 residues. The CDR3 region is CASSESYEQYF.

This chain connects TRBV29-1 to TRBJ2-3; the D gene TCRdb calls, TRBD2, cannot be checked with no DNA. This CDR3 comprises 15 residues. In germline, CDR1 is SQVTM, CDR2 ANQGSEA. The CDR3 protein is CSVGSSGTSTDTQYF.

The J gene is TRBJ2-4, the V gene TRBV11-2; TCRdb outputs TRBD1, but without DNA this stays unchecked. The CDR3 has 15 amino acids. Germline V gives CDR1 SGHAT, CDR2 FQNNGV. CDR3 sequence reads: CASSSLRQGASKQYF.

This rearrangement joins TRBV6-5 to TRBJ1-5. Germline CDR1 MNHEY, CDR2 SVGAGI. CDR3 length: 13 residues. CDR3 residues: CASQGPFGQPQHF.

The genes are TRBV7-9 and TRBJ2-1; TCRdb returns TRBD2, unconfirmable since there is no DNA. Germline CDR1 is SEHNR and CDR2 is FQNEAQ (reference sequence). This CDR3 has 15 residues. The CDR3 region is CASSSGLAESNEQFF. The full variable domain, with the rest looked up from reference TRBV7-9 and TRBJ2-1, is DTGVSQNPRHKITKRGQNVTFRCDPISEHNRLYWYRQTLGQGPEFLTYFQNEAQLEKSRLLSDRFSAERPKGSFSTLEIQRTEQGDSAMYLCASSSGLAESNEQFFGPGTRLTVL.

The rearrangement joins TRBV29-1 to TRBJ2-7; TCRdb's assignment of TRBD2 cannot be checked, as there is no DNA. The CDR3 contains 11 residues. CDR1 SQVTM and CDR2 ANQGSEA come from the germline V gene. The CDR3: CSVGLAGEQYF.

The genes are TRBV5-1 and TRBJ1-5; TCRdb picks TRBD1, but there is no DNA to check that call. Germline CDR1 SGHRS, CDR2 YFSETQ. This CDR3 has 15 residues. The CDR3: CASSLLGHSNQPQHF.

The V and J genes are TRBV28 and TRBJ1-1. Germline V gene data show CDR1 as MDHEN and CDR2 as SYDVKM. The CDR3 covers 14 residues. The CDR3 spells CASSFRVGWWEAFF. Combining the CDR3 with reference TRBV28 and TRBJ1-1 gives the whole variable domain DVKVTQSSRYLVKRTGEKVFLECVQDMDHENMFWYRQDPGLGLRLIYFSYDVKMKEKGDIPEGYSVSREKKERFSLILESASTNQTSMYLCASSFRVGWWEAFFGQGTRLTVV.

The rearrangement links TRBV10-3 to TRBJ2-7; TCRdb names TRBD2, which stays unverified in the absence of DNA. The CDR3 has 12 amino acids. The germline V gene encodes CDR1 ENHRY and CDR2 SYGVKD. This CDR3 reads CAIKAERESPYF.

The chain uses TRBV5-1 and TRBJ2-1; TCRdb's assignment of TRBD1 cannot be checked, as there is no DNA. The CDR3 runs to 16 residues. CDR1 is SGHRS, CDR2 YFSETQ, per germline. This CDR3 reads CASSPKVDRGRDEQFF.

The genes are TRBV20-1 and TRBJ2-1; TCRdb's D gene call, TRBD2, goes unchecked for lack of DNA. Germline values: CDR1 DFQATT, CDR2 SNEGSKA (reference sequence). This CDR3 region has 17 residues. CDR3: CSAPHGGTRRAYNEQFF.

The chain links TRBV6-5 to TRBJ1-1. CDR1 is MNHEY and CDR2 is SVGAGI in the germline V gene. The CDR3 is 13 amino acids. CDR3 loop: CASSYGINTEAFF.

V is TRBV18 and J is TRBJ2-1. Germline V gene data show CDR1 as KGHSH and CDR2 as LQKENI. CDR3 size: 14 residues. The CDR3 protein is CASSPTASYNEQFF.

This chain links TRBV5-1 with TRBJ2-7; without DNA, the TCRdb call of TRBD1 cannot be checked. CDR1 is SGHRS, CDR2 YFSETQ, per germline. CDR3 length: 14 residues. The CDR3 loop reads CASSIAGGSYEQYF.

The chain uses TRBV6-5 and TRBJ2-5; the D call from TCRdb, TRBD1, cannot be confirmed without DNA. CDR1 and CDR2 from the germline V gene are MNHEY and SVGAGI. The CDR3 is made up of 17 amino acids. This chain's CDR3 is CASSLSPQGWGQETQYF.

J is TRBJ1-3 and V is TRBV2. Germline values: CDR1 SNHLY, CDR2 FYNNEI. The CDR3 extends over 16 amino acids. The CDR3 loop is CASQMTGWNSGNTIYF.

This chain connects TRBV6-2 or TRBV6-3 to TRBJ2-3; TCRdb calls TRBD2, which cannot be checked without DNA. The germline gives CDR1 MNHEY, CDR2 SVGEGT. The CDR3 spans 21 residues. The CDR3 loop reads CASSFTGWTSGRASGTDTQYF.

The CDR3 sequence is CASSLYSSGNSYEQYF. The rearrangement uses TRBV7-2 and TRBJ2-7; TCRdb's D call, TRBD2, is unchecked because there is no DNA. The CDR3 has 16 residues. Germline V gene lookup returns CDR1 SGHTA and CDR2 FQGNSA.

The chain joins TRBV29-1 to TRBJ2-1. CDR3 length: 12 residues. Germline values: CDR1 SQVTM, CDR2 ANQGSEA. CDR3: CSVDEGLLEQFF.

The chain combines TRBV4-3 with TRBJ2-1. The CDR3 runs 16 residues. Germline CDR1 reads LGHNA; CDR2 reads YSLEER. CDR3 protein: CASSQDASGYYNEQFF.

The rearrangement links TRBV12-3 or TRBV12-4 to TRBJ2-7; TCRdb's D gene call, TRBD2, goes unchecked for lack of DNA. The CDR3 has 15 residues. The CDR3 sequence: CASSLSGSFAYEQYF.

The chain has TRBV5-1 and TRBJ2-7; TCRdb's D call, TRBD1, is unchecked because there is no DNA. Germline CDR1 reads SGHRS; CDR2 reads YFSETQ. CDR3 size: 16 residues. The CDR3 loop reads CASSLDPTGAGYEQYF.

This sequence joins TRBV7-9 and TRBJ1-5; TCRdb's assignment of TRBD1 cannot be checked, as there is no DNA. This CDR3 is 15 amino acids long. CDR1 and CDR2 from the germline V gene are SEHNR and FQNEAQ (reference sequence). The CDR3 sequence is CASSFTGTGNQPQHF.

The chain combines TRBV28 with TRBJ2-2; without DNA, the TCRdb call of TRBD2 cannot be checked. Germline assignment: CDR1 MDHEN and CDR2 SYDVKM. This CDR3 contains 16 residues. The CDR3 is CASSLVAGANTGELFF.